The source of this TCR beta chain is a study of T cell responses to AZD1222 COVID-19 vaccine (dated by TCRdb to 2020 to 2022). Background on the whole study: A total of 233 trial participants underwent TCR sequencing, of whom roughly 210 received two doses of AZD1222 and about 26 received two doses of the MenACWY control vaccine. Trial participants were enrolled by age into 18-55, 56-69 and 70-plus year subgroups, with roughly 160, 29 and 62 TCR-sequenced participants respectively.

As concerns this clone: Its antigen remains unidentified. Qualities for individual bases were not recorded, and no much larger clone is one base off.

Paper-wide results and their limitations: Conclusions about previously exposed vaccinees were limited because only 6 or 7 AZD1222 recipients were SARS-CoV-2 seropositive at baseline. Because no samples from the day 14 peak response were available, repertoires could be characterized only after the peak T cell response. Reportedly, close to half of the unique spike-specific TCRs recognized epitopes lying outside the regions that are mutated in the B.1.351 and B.1.1.7 variants. The 56-69-year group was small, and its depth increase did not reach significance, likely because of low power. Participants were mostly white British and included more females than males, and it was suggested by the authors that clonal diversity may have been underestimated. After two AZD1222 doses, spike-specific TCR breadth and depth were significantly higher than at day 0 and than in MenACWY recipients. CD4 TCRs associated with the vaccine covered the entire spike protein, and the dominant responses were in regions 160-218 and 743-854.

Taken with the paper, the label for time point translates to: about 28 days (+/-7) after the second vaccine dose. According to the study, the label for this sample's treatment or condition signals: meningococcal conjugate vaccine given as trial control. Vaccinee samples came from UK trials COV001 and COV002, including a single-blind randomized controlled phase 2/3 trial of AZD1222 (ChAdOx1 nCoV-19) in healthy adults. For TCRbeta chain sequencing, PBMC samples from trial participants were taken at day 0 and at day 28 after the second dose. For this chain, trimming is 5 bases at the V end and 2 bases at the J end, and the number of junction bases without a gene match is 2. The CDR1 and CDR2 encoded by the germline V gene are MDHEN and SYDVKM. The CDR3 contains 14 residues, cysteine and phenylalanine counted. The read is trimmed to its CDR3 DNA, 42 bases read in frame from base 1. The CDR3 regions of human TCRbeta chains were analyzed by immunosequencing. The original pipeline was this. Repertoire TCRs were checked for matches against a reference library of SARS-CoV-2-specific TCRs that had been generated using the MIRA antigen-specificity platform. Breadth meant the fraction of unique TCRs that were SARS-CoV-2-associated, whereas depth meant the fraction of total T cells that were SARS-CoV-2-associated. Each spike-specific TCR was assigned to its reactive spike region and to a CD4 or CD8 class using the MIRA data. Log10-transformed breadth and depth values were compared by one-way ANOVA with Sidak's multiple comparisons tests. This immuneACCESS table, as held by TCRdb, lists in-frame sequences with V and J called but not all clones. Of the missing ones, under half trace to an unresolved V gene in checked studies; the others have no known cause. D and trimming come from the DNA, and the V and J calls and clone size come from that table. In this sample the table shows 60,000 to 85,000 clones, 70% to 80% of which occur a single time. The top ten clones comprise 27% of the sample.

The chain joins TRBV28 to TRBJ1-3; 8 nucleotides in the junction match TRBD1. The sequenced sample was peripheral blood, obtained 28 days after the second dose of the MenACWY control vaccine. The TCR was taken from an adult who received the MenACWY meningococcal vaccine as a control. Read as DNA, the sequence is TGTGCCAGCAGTCCACAGGGGGCTGGAAACACCATATATTTT. This codes for CASSPQGAGNTIYF.